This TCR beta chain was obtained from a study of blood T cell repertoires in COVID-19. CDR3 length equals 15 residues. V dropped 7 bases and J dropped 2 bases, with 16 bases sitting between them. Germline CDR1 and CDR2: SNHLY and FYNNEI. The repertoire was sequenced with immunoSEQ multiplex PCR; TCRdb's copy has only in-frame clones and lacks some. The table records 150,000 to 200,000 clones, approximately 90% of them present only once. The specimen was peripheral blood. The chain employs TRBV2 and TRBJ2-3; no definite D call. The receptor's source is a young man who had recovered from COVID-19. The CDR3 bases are TGTGCCAGCACCGTCTCGAGGCTAGTCACAGATACGCAGTATTTT. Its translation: CASTVSRLVTDTQYF.